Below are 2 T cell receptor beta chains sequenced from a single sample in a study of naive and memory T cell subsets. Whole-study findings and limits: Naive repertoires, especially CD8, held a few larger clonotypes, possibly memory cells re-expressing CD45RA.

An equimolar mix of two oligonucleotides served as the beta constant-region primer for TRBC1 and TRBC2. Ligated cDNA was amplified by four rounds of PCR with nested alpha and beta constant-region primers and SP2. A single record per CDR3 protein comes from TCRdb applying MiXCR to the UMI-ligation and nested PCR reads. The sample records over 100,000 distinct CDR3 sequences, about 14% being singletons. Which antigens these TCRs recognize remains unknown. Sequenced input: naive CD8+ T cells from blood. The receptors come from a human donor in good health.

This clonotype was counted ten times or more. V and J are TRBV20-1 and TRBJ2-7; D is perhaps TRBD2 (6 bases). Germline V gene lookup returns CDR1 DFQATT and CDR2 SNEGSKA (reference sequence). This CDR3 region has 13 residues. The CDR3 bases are TGCAGGTCAGAGTCGGGGGAAGACTACGAGCAGTACTTC. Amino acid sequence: CRSESGEDYEQYF.

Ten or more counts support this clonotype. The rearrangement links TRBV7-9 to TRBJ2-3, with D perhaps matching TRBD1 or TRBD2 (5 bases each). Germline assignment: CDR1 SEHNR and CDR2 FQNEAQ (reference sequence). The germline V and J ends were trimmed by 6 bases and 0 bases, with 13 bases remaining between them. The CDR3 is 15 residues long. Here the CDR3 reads CASSPGTASTDTQYF. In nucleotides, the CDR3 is TGTGCCAGCAGTCCAGGGACGGCTAGCACAGATACGCAGTATTTT.